The clone carrying this T cell receptor beta chain came up once. Its target is not known. TCRdb's table, derived via immunoSEQ multiplex PCR, lists solely in-frame clones and lacks some. The sample holds about 88,000 clones, 95% to 98% seen once. This sample stems from a study of cytomegalovirus exposure and HLA in healthy donors. Study information: The roughly 670 first-cohort repertoires shared a platform with the approximately 110 validation repertoires, as reported in a later analysis.

Notes on the study in general: In vitro work confirmed that a few CMV-associated chains recognize CMV antigens. The authors listed 150 to 200 TCR beta chains as cytomegalovirus-associated. The study found most TCR sequences rare, yet found some public TCRs in many donors.

The sequenced sample consisted of PBMCs. This clonotype was sampled from a man younger than 30 in good health and CMV-seronegative.

The CDR3 DNA sequence: TGTGCCACCATCGCGGGACGGCAATACAATGAGCAGTTCTTC. Amino acid sequence: CATIAGRQYNEQFF. The chain couples TRBV6-5 to TRBJ2-1; TRBD2 is a possible D gene (6 bases). The V end lost 10 bases, the J end lost 4 bases, and 17 bases lay between the germline ends. The CDR3 length is 14 residues. The germline gives CDR1 MNHEY, CDR2 SVGAGI.